The source of this T cell receptor (beta chain) is a study of identical twins. The CDR3 covers 15 residues. V shed 2 bases and J 2 bases; nucleotides not matched to a gene: 2. Germline assignment: CDR1 MNHEY and CDR2 SVGAGI. Donors uniformly comprised healthy Caucasians. Study conclusions and caveats: Within twin pairs, the out-of-frame alpha sequences they shared showed excess low generation probability.

cDNA molecules carried unique molecular identifiers, and template switching added a universal primer site. Via MiXCR, TCRdb re-called the 5' RACE reads, giving one row per CDR3 protein. In the table there are approximately 1.8 million distinct CDR3 sequences, under 35% of which are singletons. Remarks on this clonotype: Its antigen is still unknown.

The clonotype originates from a newborn girl in good health. This chain connects TRBV6-5 to TRBJ2-1; 8 positions agree with TRBD2. Material: cord blood. CDR3 coding DNA: TGTGCCAGCAGTTACGCCGGGGGGGCCTACAATGAGCAGTTCTTC. It translates to CASSYAGGAYNEQFF.